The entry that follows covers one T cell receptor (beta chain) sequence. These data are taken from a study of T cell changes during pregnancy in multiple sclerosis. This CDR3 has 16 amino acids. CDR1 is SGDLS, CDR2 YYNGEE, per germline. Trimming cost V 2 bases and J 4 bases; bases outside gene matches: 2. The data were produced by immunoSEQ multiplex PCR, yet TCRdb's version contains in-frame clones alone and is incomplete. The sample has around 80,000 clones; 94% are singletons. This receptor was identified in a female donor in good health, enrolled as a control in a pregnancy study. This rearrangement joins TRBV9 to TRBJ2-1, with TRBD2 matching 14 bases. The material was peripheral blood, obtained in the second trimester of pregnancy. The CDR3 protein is CASSVRTSGRYNEQFF. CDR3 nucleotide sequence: TGTGCCAGCAGCGTCCGGACTAGCGGGAGGTACAATGAGCAGTTCTTC.